This T cell receptor (beta chain) was sequenced in a study of blood T cell repertoires in COVID-19. For the study at large: Sample material is recorded as cDNA or gDNA derived from T cells, B-cell-depleted T cells, or PBMCs.

The authors' processing: How many nucleated cells were present was estimated from reference gene primer amplification. Assay: immunoSEQ multiplex PCR; the TCRdb copy retains only in-frame clones and omits some. V, J and clone size were drawn from that table, and D and trimming were deduced from the DNA. The repertoire holds 260,000 or so clones, 81% seen once, with roughly 8% in the top ten. The germline V gene encodes CDR1 SGHTA and CDR2 FQGNSA. V was shortened by 7 bases and J by 3 bases, with 12 bases between the two germline ends. The CDR3 covers 13 residues. Only a few counts were recorded for this clone.

The sequence was obtained from a woman of 80 years or more with COVID-19, enrolled during active disease. Material: peripheral blood. V usage is TRBV7-2 and J usage is TRBJ1-1; TRBD1 is a possible D gene (5 bases). CDR3 sequence (DNA): TGTGCCAGCACAACTGGGGGGTACACTGAAGCTTTCTTT. Translated: CASTTGGYTEAFF.